This entry is about one TCR beta chain. This clonotype came up a few times. This clone's antigen is unknown. The record has no base qualities; no much larger clone is one base away. Based on the germline V gene, the CDR1 and CDR2 sequences are MDHEN and SYDVKM. The CDR3 goes from the cysteine to the phenylalanine over 15 residues. CDR3 DNA only is kept here, 45 bases in frame from base 1. Compared with germline, V lacks 4 bases and J lacks 1 base; bases without a gene match: 4. The treatment or condition label on this specimen signifies: roughly 10-day PBMC culture with coronavirus spike peptide pools or control peptides (ViraFEST assay). The ViraFEST assay was used in the study, in which antigen-specific T cells were expanded with peptide pools and expanded clonotypes were subsequently identified by TCR sequencing. Positive SARS-CoV-2 PCR tests in the convalescent patients dated from March to December 2020, before Alpha, Beta and Delta variants emerged in the United States. Each well held fewer than 2.5 million PBMCs cultured with approximately 10 ug/ml peptide pools in IMDM containing 5% human AB serum and 9.5 to 10 IU/ml IL-2. On days 3 and 7, half of the culture medium was replaced with fresh IL-2-containing medium. After approximately eleven days of culture, CD4+ T cells were isolated by negative selection with the EasySep CD4+ T cell isolation kit. Ficoll-Paque Plus gradient centrifugation was used to isolate PBMCs from whole blood, and the isolated PBMCs were then either used fresh or cryopreserved at -140C. Culture conditions were generally each tested in triplicate wells.

The method was PCR. At the Johns Hopkins FTIC core, DNA from the cultured CD4+ T cells underwent TCR sequencing with the Oncomine TCR Beta short-read assay. Genomic DNA was extracted from the cultured CD4+ T cells with the QIAamp micro DNA kit. The Oncomine TCR Beta libraries from cultured CD4+ T cells were pooled using unique dual indexes and then sequenced on an Illumina iSeq 100. The paper's processing steps were these. Non-productive sequences were filtered out, and CDR3s that did not start with C, did not end with F or W, or were shorter than 7 amino acids were discarded. The MANAFEST web application identified antigen-specific clonotypes by comparing peptide-stimulated wells against reference wells and other culture wells. To be called positive, a clone needed an FDR below 0.05, an odds ratio above 5, and a productive frequency above 0.1% in at least two of three replicate wells. Clonotypes that were significantly expanded in both SARS-CoV-2 spike wells and at least one common cold coronavirus spike condition were defined as cross-reactive. CDR3 homology was assessed with Levenshtein distances (stringdist) and unrooted phylogenetic trees (ape) in R version 3.6.1. TCRdb passed the public sequencing reads through fastp at Q25 and MiXCR, retaining productive beta sequences. One record per CDR3 amino acid sequence lists the most common genes and DNA. These V and J calls rely on TCRdb rather than the paper's analysis. The sample records around 5,300 distinct CDR3 sequences, 25% of which are singletons. The top ten clonotypes cover more than 20% of the sample.

This sample is part of a study of vaccination and CD4 T cells after COVID-19 (dated by TCRdb to between 2022 and 2023). Context from the whole study: Every convalescent patient had a positive nasal swab PCR test for SARS-CoV-2, with mild disease in nine patients and severe disease in one. In the convalescent cohort there were six males and four females, among whom were two Hispanic individuals, seven Caucasians, two Asians and one multiracial person. Participants received two doses of either the Pfizer-BioNTech BNT162b2 vaccine (n=8) or the Moderna mRNA-1273 vaccine (n=2). Post-COVID blood samples from convalescent patients were collected a median of approximately 93 days after diagnosis, with a range of 35 to 161 days. Post-vaccine blood samples were taken a median of 72 days after the second vaccine dose, with a range of about 14 to 241 days. The cultures were stimulated with overlapping spike peptide pools from SARS-CoV-2 and from the common cold coronaviruses HCoV-NL63, HCoV-OC43 and HCoV-229E. As controls, cultures received a CEFX viral epitope pool (the positive control), an HIV-1 Nef peptide pool (the negative control), or no peptide at all. In around 9 COVID-19 convalescent patients and a few infection-naive healthy vaccine recipients, researchers compared the spike-specific CD4+ TCR repertoire from before mRNA vaccination with the repertoire from after. Points the paper makes about the study in general: In convalescent patients, a median roughly 87% of post-vaccine SARS-CoV-2-reactive clones were detected only after vaccination, suggesting vaccine-specific priming. Relatively few convalescent patients were included in the study, and early timepoints after natural infection were not analyzed. Nearly all vaccine-specific clones in convalescent patients (304 of 307) were mono-reactive for SARS-CoV-2 spike rather than cross-reactive with common cold coronaviruses. Although the median number of SARS-CoV-2-reactive clonotypes went up from roughly 22 after infection to 30 to 45 after vaccination, the increase was not significant.

Rearrangement joined TRBV28 to TRBJ2-3; the central 8 bases match TRBD2. The sample in question was CD4+ T cells from blood, cultured in vitro, obtained after SARS-CoV-2 vaccination. The receptor was derived from a human donor who had recovered from COVID-19. At the DNA level, the sequence is TGTGCCAGCAGTTCCGGGGGGGGGGGCACAGATACGCAGTATTTT. Its coded protein is CASSSGGGGTDTQYF.